This note documents a single T cell receptor (beta chain) sequence. Its antigen is not known. Primers included in the PCR were 60 Vbeta and 13 Jbeta primers. Only in-frame clones appear in the TCRdb table, and some are missing; sequencing was by immunoSEQ multiplex PCR. The sample has 170,000 or so clones, approximately 81% seen once; the top ten hold roughly 2%. Germline-derived CDR1 and CDR2 are SGHNT and YYREEE (reference sequence). The V and J ends lost 0 bases and 5 bases, in that order; junction bases with no gene match: 6. This CDR3 region has 15 residues. These data are taken from a study of cytomegalovirus exposure and HLA in healthy donors. General observations from the study: Excluded: some indistinguishable V segments such as TRBV6-2 and TRBV6-3.

Material: PBMCs. The sequence was obtained from a woman aged 25 to 39 in good health and CMV-seronegative. This chain joins TRBV5-4 and TRBJ1-2; TRBD1 matches 8 bases. For the CDR3, the DNA is TGTGCCAGCAGCTTGGGGACAGGGACCTCTTATGGCTACACCTTC. Protein: CASSLGTGTSYGYTF.